The 10 T cell receptor beta chains presented below share a single source sample, sequenced in a study of OX40 agonist ivuxolimab in advanced cancers. The method was immunoSEQ multiplex PCR; TCRdb's version includes in-frame clones alone and lacks a portion of them. This table has about 68,000 clones, about 80% appearing once. The sequencing used CD4+ or CD8+ T cells sorted from blood, collected in a trial of the OX40 agonist ivuxolimab. These receptors all stem from an adult with an advanced solid tumor such as melanoma, head and neck, liver or kidney cancer.

The chain couples TRBV5-5 to TRBJ1-1; D is ambiguous. Trimming shortened V by 4 bases and J by 3 bases, and 19 bases separated the two germline ends. The CDR3 consists of 16 residues. Germline CDR1 SGHKS, CDR2 YYEKEE (reference sequence). CDR3 bases: TGTGCCAGCAGCCCCGGCCCAGAAAGGGCCTACACTGAAGCTTTCTTT. It is translated as CASSPGPERAYTEAFF.

This clone appeared a single time. The chain recombines TRBV7-2 with TRBJ1-2; tentatively, D is TRBD1 (6 bases). There are 15 residues in the CDR3. Germline lookup yields CDR1 SGHTA and CDR2 FQGNSA. Trimming stripped 1 base from V and 4 bases from J, with 13 bases between. The CDR3 reads CASSLGAGAPYGYTF. The CDR3 nucleotides are TGTGCCAGCAGCTTAGGTGCAGGGGCGCCCTATGGCTACACCTTC.

This clone was observed a few times. The V and J genes are TRBV6-1 and TRBJ1-4; D gene uncertain. The V gene's germline CDR1 is MNHNS and CDR2 SASEGT. Trimming cost V 1 base and J 4 bases, with 13 bases left between them. There are 16 residues in the CDR3. This chain's CDR3 is CASSEGMQVFNEKLFF. The CDR3 nucleotides are TGTGCCAGCAGTGAAGGGATGCAGGTCTTTAATGAAAAACTGTTTTTT.

This clone has only a few counts. The chain uses TRBV5-1 and TRBJ2-5; 10 nucleotides line up with TRBD2. V lost 4 bases to trimming and J lost 4 bases; unmatched junction nucleotides: 16. The CDR3 covers 18 residues. Germline CDR1 is SGHRS and CDR2 is YFSETQ. CDR3 DNA: TGCGCCAGCAGCCCCGCTACTAGCGGGGTCGGGGCGGCAGAGACCCAGTACTTC. Encoded protein: CASSPATSGVGAAETQYF.

This clone was detected once. V gene TRBV28 combines with J gene TRBJ1-2, with a weak D call TRBD1 (5 bases). This CDR3 contains 11 residues. The germline gives CDR1 MDHEN, CDR2 SYDVKM. V lost 6 bases, J lost 8 bases, and 10 bases lay in between. CDR3 protein: CASRGLDGYTF. CDR3 DNA: TGTGCCAGCAGGGGGCTAGACGGCTACACCTTC.

The chain joins TRBV6-1 to TRBJ2-1; TRBD2 matches at 9 bases. The CDR3 has 14 amino acids. Germline V CDR1 and CDR2: MNHNS, SASEGT. Trimming took 8 bases from V and 5 from J; bases not matched to a gene: 7. This chain's CDR3 is CASVSGGSHNEQFF. CDR3 coding DNA: TGTGCCAGCGTTAGCGGGGGTAGCCACAATGAGCAGTTCTTC.

This clone was recorded once. The rearrangement joins TRBV19 to TRBJ1-2; 8 bases match TRBD1. Per germline, CDR1 LNHDA and CDR2 SQIVND (reference sequence). Trimming at V came to 7 bases and at J to 2 bases, leaving 6 bases not matched to a gene. This CDR3 is 14 amino acids long. CDR3 residues: CASNDRGLNYGYTF. In DNA, the CDR3 is TGTGCCAGTAATGACAGGGGTCTAAACTATGGCTACACCTTC.

The V call is TRBV7-7, the J call TRBJ2-1, with D perhaps given as TRBD1 or TRBD2 (5 bases each). Germline V gene lookup returns CDR1 SSHAT and CDR2 FNYEAQ (reference sequence). The V and J ends lost 5 bases and 3 bases respectively, with 20 bases between them. CDR3 length: 17 residues. CDR3 DNA: TGTGCCAGCAGCCCAAGAACGGGACCTACCATCTACAATGAGCAGTTCTTC. It encodes CASSPRTGPTIYNEQFF.

J is TRBJ1-4 and V is TRBV6-1, with D hard to call. V gave up 2 bases and J gave up 8 bases, with 12 bases separating them. Germline CDR1 is MNHNS and CDR2 is SASEGT. This CDR3 comprises 14 residues. The CDR3 DNA follows: TGTGCCAGCAGTGAAACGTTGAGTGGAGAAAAACTGTTTTTT. Translated: CASSETLSGEKLFF.

The gene calls are TRBV9 and TRBJ2-1; 10 nucleotides match TRBD1. The CDR3 spans 17 residues. Trimming at V came to 4 bases and at J to 6 bases, leaving 13 bases not matched to a gene. Germline lookup yields CDR1 SGDLS and CDR2 YYNGEE. CDR3 protein: CASSPLYGTGEGNEQFF. The CDR3 DNA reads as TGTGCCAGCAGCCCCTTATACGGGACAGGGGAGGGCAATGAGCAGTTCTTC.